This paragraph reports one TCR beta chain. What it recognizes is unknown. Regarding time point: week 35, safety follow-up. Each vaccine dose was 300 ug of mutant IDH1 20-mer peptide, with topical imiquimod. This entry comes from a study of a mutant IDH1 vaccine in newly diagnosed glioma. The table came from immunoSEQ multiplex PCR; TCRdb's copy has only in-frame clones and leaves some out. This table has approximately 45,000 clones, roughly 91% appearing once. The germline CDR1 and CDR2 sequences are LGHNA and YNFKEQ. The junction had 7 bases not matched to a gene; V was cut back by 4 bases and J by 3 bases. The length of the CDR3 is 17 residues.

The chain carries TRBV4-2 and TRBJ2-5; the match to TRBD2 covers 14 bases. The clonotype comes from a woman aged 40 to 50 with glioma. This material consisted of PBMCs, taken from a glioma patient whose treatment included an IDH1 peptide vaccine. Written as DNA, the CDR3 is TGTGCCAGCAGCCCAATGGGACTAGCGGGAGCCAAAGAGACCCAGTACTTC. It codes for CASSPMGLAGAKETQYF.